The clone carrying this T cell receptor (beta chain) appeared many times. The antigen is undetermined. TCRdb fed the 5' RACE reads into MiXCR, producing one record per CDR3 protein. The table records some 22,000 distinct CDR3 sequences, about 4.7% of them present only once. The sample comes from a study of spatial heterogeneity in lung cancer. Study results and caveats: More often at tumor resection than at routine follow-up, ubiquitous expanded tumor TCRs were detected in the blood.

Time point described: sample taken at primary tumor resection. A total of over 70 untreated early-stage non-small cell lung cancer patients served as donors. Unsorted whole RNA samples from tumor, nontumor lung or frozen PBMC were sequenced. Material: PBMCs, obtained at surgery. The clonotype was recovered from a male donor with early-stage non-small cell lung cancer.

The CDR3 DNA follows: TGTGCCAGCAGTTACTCGCGGGCAGGATCCTACGAGCAGTACTTC. It is translated as CASSYSRAGSYEQYF. The genes are TRBV6-5 and TRBJ2-7, with D possibly being TRBD2 (5 bases). V was trimmed by 0 bases and J by 1 base, leaving 10 bases between them. The CDR3 loop spans 15 amino acids. Germline V lookup: CDR1 MNHEY, CDR2 SVGAGI.